This passage covers 28 T cell receptor beta chains from one sample sequenced in a study of chemoradiotherapy in HPV16-positive cancers. The table came from immunoSEQ multiplex PCR; TCRdb's copy has only in-frame clones and leaves some out. Here the sample spans about 10,000 clones, roughly 70% being singletons. The specimen was taken from a patient who underwent chemoradiotherapy. The receptor set was obtained from a human donor with HPV-associated anogenital cancer.

The DNA of the CDR3 is TGTGCCAGCAGCTTAGAGGATAGCGGGGGAAAGACCCAGTACTTC. This sequence encodes CASSLEDSGGKTQYF. The chain employs TRBV7-2 and TRBJ2-5; 9 bases fit TRBD2. CDR1 is SGHTA and CDR2 is FQGNSA in the germline V gene. The CDR3 covers 15 residues. With V trimmed by 1 base and J by 6 bases, 6 bases remained unmatched.

The CDR3 DNA sequence: TGCGCCAGCAGCCGTAGGAGAGTCGGGACAGACAATACGCAGTATTTT. It is translated as CASSRRRVGTDNTQYF. The chain is built from TRBV5-1 and TRBJ2-3, with TRBD1 matching 7 bases. Germline assignment: CDR1 SGHRS and CDR2 YFSETQ. V was pared by 4 bases and J by 7 bases, with 15 bases of the junction left unmatched. This CDR3 has 16 amino acids.

The chain is built from TRBV4-1 and TRBJ2-2; possibly TRBD1 or TRBD2 for D (5 bases each). The germline V and J ends were trimmed by 3 bases and 5 bases, with 19 bases remaining between them. Germline loops: CDR1 MGHRA, CDR2 YSYEKL. The CDR3 consists of 17 residues. CDR3 residues: CASSHPKRGGATGELFF. The CDR3 nucleotides are TGCGCCAGCAGCCACCCCAAGAGGGGTGGTGCGACCGGGGAGCTGTTTTTT.

This clone appeared once. The J gene is TRBJ1-2, the V gene TRBV19; D is unclear. V lost 3 bases to trimming and J lost 0 bases, with 8 bases between them. This CDR3 comprises 14 residues. Germline V gene sequence: CDR1 LNHDA, CDR2 SQIVND (reference sequence). As DNA, the CDR3 is TGTGCCAGTAGTATCTACGGAGCTAACTATGGCTACACCTTC. It encodes CASSIYGANYGYTF.

This clone was detected a few times. V gene TRBV2 combines with J gene TRBJ2-3; D is uncertain. Looked up from germline, CDR1 is SNHLY and CDR2 is FYNNEI. This CDR3 contains 12 residues. V lost 5 bases to trimming and J lost 2 bases, with 5 bases between them. CDR3 sequence: CASSRDTDTQYF. In nucleotides, the CDR3 is TGTGCCAGCAGTAGGGACACAGATACGCAGTATTTT.

This chain joins TRBV4-1 and TRBJ2-7, with unresolved D. V dropped 0 bases and J dropped 3 bases, with 6 bases sitting between them. The CDR3 length is 13 residues. Germline assignment: CDR1 MGHRA and CDR2 YSYEKL. As DNA, the CDR3 is TGCGCCAGCAGCCAAGATCACGGCTACGAGCAGTACTTC. Amino acids: CASSQDHGYEQYF.

This clone has only a few counts. The chain recombines TRBV10-2 with TRBJ2-1; D tentatively reads TRBD1 or TRBD2 (6 bases each). V was clipped by 9 bases and J by 4 bases, with 19 bases between them. Germline V gives CDR1 WSHSY, CDR2 SAAADI. The CDR3 has 15 residues. The CDR3 nucleotides are TGCGCCAGTTCAACCGAGAGGGGGGTATACAATGAGCAGTTCTTC. Its translation: CASSTERGVYNEQFF.

The chain recombines TRBV6-5 with TRBJ2-7; 8 nucleotides agree with TRBD1. V shed 7 bases, J shed 2 bases, and the junction held 10 bases outside the gene matches. The CDR3 is made up of 15 amino acids. Germline CDR1 MNHEY, CDR2 SVGAGI. CDR3 sequence: CASKLDRDTTYEQYF. The CDR3 DNA reads TGTGCCAGCAAATTGGACAGGGACACGACCTACGAGCAGTACTTC.

The chain carries TRBV21-1 and TRBJ1-5; the table's D call TRBD1 went unverified against the DNA. TRBV21-1 is labeled a pseudogene. The CDR3 contains 14 residues. The CDR3 DNA follows: TGTGCCAGCAGCAAAGTTCAGGGCCATCAGCCCCAGCATTTT. Translating gives CASSKVQGHQPQHF.

By its share, this clone is medium-sized. The chain combines TRBV4-3 with TRBJ2-7, with a weak D call TRBD2 (6 bases). V was shortened by 0 bases and J by 1 base, with 13 bases between the two germline ends. This CDR3 is built from 16 residues. Germline CDR1 and CDR2: LGHNA and YSLEER. CDR3 nucleotide sequence: TGCGCCAGCAGCCAAGATGGAGGGGTAGGATCCTACGAGCAGTACTTC. Its protein is CASSQDGGVGSYEQYF.

The chain joins TRBV14 to TRBJ2-4, with D possibly TRBD1 on 5 matching bases. This CDR3 comprises 15 residues. CDR1 and CDR2 (germline): SGHDN, FVKESK. V lost 0 bases, J lost 6 bases, and 12 bases lay in between. The CDR3 is CASSQDSAGLNIQYF. Written as DNA, the CDR3 is TGTGCCAGCAGCCAAGACTCGGCAGGGCTAAACATTCAGTACTTC.

The J gene is TRBJ1-2, the V gene TRBV4-3; D may be TRBD1 (6 bases). V was pared by 4 bases and J by 2 bases, with 17 bases between. This CDR3 comprises 16 residues. Looked up from germline, CDR1 is LGHNA and CDR2 is YSLEER. CDR3 region: CASSPEQTGTNYGYTF. Written as DNA, the CDR3 is TGCGCCAGCAGCCCCGAACAAACAGGGACAAACTATGGCTACACCTTC.

This clone was counted between two and nine times. The chain joins TRBV9 to TRBJ2-3; 9 bases fit TRBD2. This CDR3 is built from 15 residues. V gave up 9 bases and J gave up 2 bases; unmatched junction bases: 10. Germline-derived CDR1 and CDR2 are SGDLS and YYNGEE. The CDR3 DNA reads as TGTGCCACCTCCCTTAGCGGGGGATTCACAGATACGCAGTATTTT. Protein product: CATSLSGGFTDTQYF.

The sample holds a few counts of this clone. The V gene is TRBV7-2, the J gene TRBJ1-3; TRBD1 agrees at 8 bases. The CDR3 is 15 amino acids. In germline, CDR1 is SGHTA, CDR2 FQGNSA. V lost 5 bases, J lost 4 bases, and 7 bases stayed unmatched. The CDR3 sequence: CASSPQGAGGNTIYF. DNA for the CDR3: TGTGCCAGCAGCCCCCAGGGGGCGGGGGGAAACACCATATATTTT. Variable domain in full (rest from reference TRBV7-2 and TRBJ1-3): GAGVSQSPSNKVTEKGKDVELRCDPISGHTALYWYRQSLGQGLEFLIYFQGNSAPDKSGLPSDRFSAERTGGSVSTLTIQRTQQEDSAVYLCASSPQGAGGNTIYFGEGSWLTVV.

The chain employs TRBV7-2 and TRBJ2-2; tentative D call: TRBD2 (5 bases). From germline, CDR1 is SGHTA and CDR2 FQGNSA. The CDR3 totals 19 residues. V lost 5 bases and J lost 6, with 28 bases in between. CDR3 in DNA: TGTGCCAGCAGCCCGGACCGTTCAGAAACTCGGGGTTTGGCCGGGGAGCTGTTTTTT. Its translation is CASSPDRSETRGLAGELFF.

This clone was seen a handful of times. CDR3 in amino acids: CASSGGATNEKLFF. Written as DNA, the CDR3 is TGCGCCAGCAGTGGGGGGGCAACTAATGAAAAACTGTTTTTT. The rearrangement uses TRBV5-1 and TRBJ1-4; weak D call: TRBD1 (5 bases). Deletions cut 5 bases from V and 0 bases from J, with 8 bases between. The germline CDR1 and CDR2 sequences are SGHRS and YFSETQ. There are 14 residues in the CDR3.

The rearrangement links TRBV10-2 to TRBJ1-5, with D possibly TRBD1 on 5 matching bases. The V gene's germline CDR1 is WSHSY and CDR2 SAAADI. V lost 0 bases, J lost 4 bases, and 19 bases lay in between. The length of the CDR3 is 18 residues. This CDR3 reads CASSESSGRRGPNQPQHF. The CDR3 coding sequence is TGCGCCAGCAGTGAGTCGTCGGGAAGGAGGGGACCTAATCAGCCCCAGCATTTT.

The chain has TRBV6-6 and TRBJ2-1; D gene unclear. Deletions cut 2 bases from V and 3 bases from J, with 8 bases between. Germline V CDR1 and CDR2: MNHNY, SVGAGI (reference sequence). The CDR3 runs 14 residues. The DNA of the CDR3 is TGTGCCAGCAGTTACGGGGTTCTCTACAATGAGCAGTTCTTC. Translated, it gives CASSYGVLYNEQFF.

This chain uses TRBV5-3 with TRBJ2-2; 9 positions match TRBD1. TRBV5-3 is an ORF; its function is uncertain. The length of the CDR3 is 15 residues. Trimming cost V 5 bases and J 9 bases; bases outside gene matches: 11. This CDR3 is CARRTEQGALWELFF. CDR3 DNA sequence: TGTGCCAGAAGGACAGAACAGGGGGCTCTGTGGGAGCTGTTTTTT.

This clone was seen more than once but under ten times. V and J are TRBV7-9 and TRBJ1-1; D is undetermined. V was trimmed by 1 base and J by 1 base, leaving 7 bases between them. The CDR3 covers 14 residues. Germline V gene sequence: CDR1 SEHNR, CDR2 FQNEAQ (reference sequence). Here the CDR3 DNA reads TGTGCCAGCAGCTTAGAGTGGGCGAACACTGAAGCTTTCTTT. This gives the protein CASSLEWANTEAFF.

This chain links TRBV7-8 with TRBJ2-7; D is perhaps TRBD2 (6 bases). From germline, CDR1 is SGHVS and CDR2 FQNEAQ. The CDR3 totals 14 residues. The V gene lost 1 base and the J gene lost 2 bases, with 9 bases spanning the gap. The CDR3 loop is CASSLGGRPYEQYF. In nucleotides, the CDR3 is TGTGCCAGCAGCTTAGGGGGGAGGCCCTACGAGCAGTACTTC. Complete variable domain (other parts from reference TRBV7-8 and TRBJ2-7): GAGVSQSPRYKVAKRGQDVALRCDPISGHVSLFWYQQALGQGPEFLTYFQNEAQLDKSGLPSDRFFAERPEGSVSTLKIQRTQQEDSAVYLCASSLGGRPYEQYFGPGTRLTVT.

The rearrangement uses TRBV4-1 and TRBJ2-1; no definite D call. V lost 1 base, J lost 2 bases, and 12 bases lay in between. This CDR3 has 16 amino acids. In germline, CDR1 is MGHRA, CDR2 YSYEKL. CDR3 amino acids: CASSQASGLAYNEQFF. The DNA of the CDR3 is TGCGCCAGCAGCCAAGCCTCCGGGCTTGCCTACAATGAGCAGTTCTTC.

By sample fraction, this clone is medium-sized (0.01 to 0.1%). V is TRBV19 and J is TRBJ2-1, with 12 bases identical to TRBD2. V shed 8 bases, J shed 7 bases, and the junction held 9 bases outside the gene matches. In germline, CDR1 is LNHDA, CDR2 SQIVND (reference sequence). The CDR3 sequence is 15 residues long. The CDR3, as DNA: TGTGCCAGTGCTAGCGGGGGGGCCAGTATAAATGAGCAGTTCTTC. It yields the protein CASASGGASINEQFF.

CDR3 nucleotides: TGTGCCAGCAGCTTGGTTGGGACAGGGAAAACCGGGGAGCTGTTTTTT. Encoded protein: CASSLVGTGKTGELFF. The chain uses TRBV5-4 and TRBJ2-2; 9 bases align to TRBD1. CDR3 length equals 16 residues. Germline loops: CDR1 SGHNT, CDR2 YYREEE (reference sequence). V lost 0 bases, J lost 5 bases, and 5 bases stayed unmatched.

V and J are TRBV5-8 and TRBJ2-1; TRBD1 aligns across 7 bases. The CDR3 has 15 amino acids. Germline V gene data show CDR1 as SGHTS and CDR2 as YDEGEE. V gave up 3 bases and J gave up 5 bases; unmatched junction bases: 8. The CDR3 loop reads CASSSGGPSHNEQFF. The CDR3 DNA is TGTGCCAGCAGCTCAGGGGGTCCAAGCCACAATGAGCAGTTCTTC.

The CDR3 region has the DNA TGTGCCAGCAGCCCGACGGAGTCTGGAAACACCATATATTTT. This translates into CASSPTESGNTIYF. The chain links TRBV7-8 to TRBJ1-3; D uncertain. Germline V gives CDR1 SGHVS, CDR2 FQNEAQ. The CDR3 spans 14 residues. With 5 bases removed from V and 1 base from J, the gap between germline ends came to 9 bases.

The V gene is TRBV11-2, the J gene TRBJ1-1; D is possibly TRBD1 (6 bases). Trimming took 7 bases from V and 4 from J, leaving 16 bases between them. Germline V gene sequence: CDR1 SGHAT, CDR2 FQNNGV. This CDR3 contains 14 residues. The CDR3 nucleotides are TGTGCCAGCAACAAAAGGACGGGGGCCACTGAAGCTTTCTTT. Its protein product is CASNKRTGATEAFF.

The chain combines TRBV30 with TRBJ2-7; 7 positions match TRBD1. V was pared by 4 bases and J by 3 bases, with 9 bases of the junction left unmatched. This CDR3 spans 14 amino acids. Germline CDR1 and CDR2: GTSNPN and SVGIG (reference sequence). The CDR3 here is CAWMDLTGNYEQYF. CDR3 sequence (DNA): TGTGCCTGGATGGACCTGACAGGGAACTACGAGCAGTACTTC.